These T cell receptor beta chains were read from a single sample in a study of blood T cell repertoires in COVID-19. Profiled with immunoSEQ multiplex PCR; TCRdb holds only in-frame clones, not every one. The profile covers 250,000 to 300,000 clones, with 84% appearing a single time and 4.2% taken by the ten largest. Material: peripheral blood. The receptors come from a man aged 60 to 75 with acute or convalescent COVID-19. Both conserved end residues are part of each CDR3. Fields, in order: clone size, J gene, D gene, V gene, CDR3 DNA, CDR3 protein. A D gene is named only where the DNA matches it firmly. Not every row has a clone size; where given, it reads once, few, many or a size class.

NA	TRBJ1-2	TRBD1	TRBV27	TGTGCCAGCAGTTCCGGACAGGGTCCTAACTATGGCTACACCTTC	CASSSGQGPNYGYTF
NA	TRBJ2-7	NA	TRBV2	TGTGCCAGCAGGATACAAATGGACGAGCAGTACTTC	CASRIQMDEQYF
few	TRBJ2-1	NA	TRBV7-2	TGTGCCAGCCGGAGAGCTCCTACCAATGAGCAGTTCTTC	CASRRAPTNEQFF
once	TRBJ2-7	TRBD1	TRBV28	TGTGCCAGCAGTCCCCAGGACAGGAAGTACGAGCAGTACTTC	CASSPQDRKYEQYF
NA	TRBJ2-4	NA	TRBV19	TGTGCCAGTATAACGGGGGTAAGGGGCAAAAACATTCAGTACTTC	CASITGVRGKNIQYF
NA	TRBJ2-7	TRBD1	TRBV5-4	TGTGCCAGCAGCTGGGACAGGTTCAACGAGCAGTACTTC	CASSWDRFNEQYF
NA	TRBJ1-5	NA	TRBV27	TGTGCCATCCAGTTCGGGGGGAACAATCAGCCCCAGCATTTT	CAIQFGGNNQPQHF
few	TRBJ2-3	NA	TRBV5-1	TGCGCCAGCAGCAGGTATCAGGGCACAGATACGCAGTATTTT	CASSRYQGTDTQYF
NA	TRBJ1-1	NA	TRBV3-1/TRBV3-2	TGTGCCAGCAGCCAAGAGGAGAGGGGGATTATGAACACTGAAGCTTTCTTT	CASSQEERGIMNTEAFF
NA	TRBJ1-6	NA	TRBV19	TGTGCCAGTAGTATTCCCGGACAAAATTCACCCCTCCACTTT	CASSIPGQNSPLHF
NA	TRBJ2-5	NA	TRBV9	TGTGCCAGCAGCCCACAGGGCCAGACCCAGTACTTC	CASSPQGQTQYF
NA	TRBJ2-1	NA	TRBV19	TGTGCCAGTACCCCCGGGGTTTCGGGCTACAATGAGCAGTTCTTC	CASTPGVSGYNEQFF
NA	TRBJ2-7	TRBD1	TRBV9	TGTGCCAGCAGCCCGATGGACAGGGGCGGCTACGAGCAGTACTTC	CASSPMDRGGYEQYF
NA	TRBJ2-1	TRBD2	TRBV5-4	TGTGCCAGCAGCTTGGGTAGCGGGGCCGGCAATGAGCAGTTCTTC	CASSLGSGAGNEQFF
once	TRBJ1-3	NA	TRBV6-1	TGTGCCAGCAGTGAACTGCGATACTCTGGAAACACCATATATTTT	CASSELRYSGNTIYF
once	TRBJ2-7	TRBD1	TRBV19	TGTGCCAGTAGTAGGACCTGGGACAGGGGCTACGAGCAGTACTTC	CASSRTWDRGYEQYF
NA	TRBJ2-3	TRBD2	TRBV14	TGTGCCAGCAGCCAACTAGCGGGAGAGGCAGATACGCAGTATTTT	CASSQLAGEADTQYF
NA	TRBJ2-1	TRBD2	TRBV27	TGTGCCAGCAGTTCCCCTTCCCGGCTAGCGGGAGGGAAAAGGGAGCAGTTCTTC	CASSSPSRLAGGKREQFF
NA	TRBJ2-7	NA	TRBV7-9	TGTGCCAGCACCGCGGACACAAGCTCCTACGAGCAGTACTTC	CASTADTSSYEQYF
NA	TRBJ2-5	TRBD1	TRBV7-9	TGTGCCAGCAGCTTCGGACAGGGGGCAGGGGAGACCCAGTACTTC	CASSFGQGAGETQYF
NA	TRBJ1-2	NA	TRBV5-1	TGCGCCAGCAGCTTGGACGAGGCACCCTATGGCTACACCTTC	CASSLDEAPYGYTF
many	TRBJ2-3	TRBD2	TRBV19	TGTGCCAGTAGTAACCTTCGACTAGCGGATACGCAGTATTTT	CASSNLRLADTQYF
NA	TRBJ1-1	TRBD1	TRBV5-1	TGCGCCAGCAGAGATGGTCGTTATTCGGACAGGGCAAACACTGAAGCTTTCTTT	CASRDGRYSDRANTEAFF
NA	TRBJ2-7	TRBD2	TRBV3-1/TRBV3-2	TGTGCCAGCAGCCACCTCCTAGCGGGAGTGGGCGAGCAGTACTTC	CASSHLLAGVGEQYF
NA	TRBJ2-7	TRBD1	TRBV6-5	TGTGCCAGCAGAACACCGACAGGGAGTAAGTACGAGCAGTACTTC	CASRTPTGSKYEQYF
once	TRBJ1-5	TRBD1	TRBV2	TGTGCCAGCAGCCGGACAGGGCAAGTGCAGCCCCAGCATTTT	CASSRTGQVQPQHF
NA	TRBJ2-3	TRBD1	TRBV9	TGTGCCAGCAGCACGGGACAGTCCCCCACTACGCAGTATTTT	CASSTGQSPTTQYF
NA	TRBJ2-1	TRBD2	TRBV25-1	TGTGCCAGCAGTGCTAGCGGGAGCTTGGTAGGGCAGTTCTTC	CASSASGSLVGQFF
NA	TRBJ2-1	TRBD2	TRBV18	TGTGCCAGCTCACAGGGCGGGAGTGTGTACAATGAGCAGTTCTTC	CASSQGGSVYNEQFF